This T cell receptor (beta chain) was sequenced in a study of patients and donors after allogeneic stem cell transplantation. Trimming took 6 bases from V and 4 from J; bases not matched to a gene: 11. Germline values: CDR1 MNHNS, CDR2 SASEGT. The CDR3 spans 15 residues. This clonotype was seen a few times. TCRdb called the RT-PCR reads again in MiXCR, with one record for every CDR3 protein. The repertoire holds about 960,000 distinct CDR3 sequences, with over 15% as singletons. J is TRBJ1-2 and V is TRBV6-1; TRBD1 matches 7 bases. The source of this sequence is a human donor who was either an allogeneic HSCT recipient or a stem cell or donor lymphocyte infusion donor (not recorded which). It is not recorded whose cells these are; they may come from a transplant donor. The material sequenced was blood, either unsorted or a sorted T cell fraction (not recorded which). This chain's CDR3 is CASSSLTDRSYGYTF. The CDR3 DNA sequence: TGTGCCAGCAGCTCCCTAACGGACAGGAGCTATGGCTACACCTTC.